This TCR beta chain stems from a study of blood T cells in healthy people across ages. The CDR3 totals 15 residues. V lost 7 bases to trimming and J lost 0 bases, with 15 bases between them. It was with a sample-barcoded 5' primer and a J-beta primer mix that a second PCR of roughly 7 to 12 cycles was run. A single record per CDR3 protein comes from TCRdb applying MiXCR to the 5' RACE reads. The sample holds approximately 690,000 distinct CDR3 sequences, about 43% seen once. General study results and limits: There was no known CMV status for donors, so expanded clonotype changes were possibly confounded. Total diversity from one million sequenced T cells was likely underestimated.

This clonotype was counted ten times or more. Antigen: not known. The source is an elderly man in good health. The sample consisted of blood. The chain has TRBV12-3 or TRBV12-4 and TRBJ1-1; D may be TRBD1 (5 bases). Here the CDR3 reads CASTRVGRLNTEAFF. Written as DNA, the CDR3 is TGTGCCAGCACCCGAGTGGGGCGACTGAACACTGAAGCTTTCTTT.